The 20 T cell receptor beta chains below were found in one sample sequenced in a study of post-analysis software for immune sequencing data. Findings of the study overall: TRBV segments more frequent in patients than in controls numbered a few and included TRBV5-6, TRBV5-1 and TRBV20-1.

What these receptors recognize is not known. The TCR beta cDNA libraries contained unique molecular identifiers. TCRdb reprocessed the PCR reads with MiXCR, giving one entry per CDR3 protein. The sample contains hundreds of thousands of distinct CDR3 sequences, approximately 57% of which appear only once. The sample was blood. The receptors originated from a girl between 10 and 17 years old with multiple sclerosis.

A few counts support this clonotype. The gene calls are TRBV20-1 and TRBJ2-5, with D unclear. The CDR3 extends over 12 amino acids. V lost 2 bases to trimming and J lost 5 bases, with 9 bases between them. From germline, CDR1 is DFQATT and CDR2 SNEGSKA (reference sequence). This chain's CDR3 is CSARSFEETQYF. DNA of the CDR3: TGCAGTGCTAGATCCTTTGAGGAGACCCAGTACTTC.

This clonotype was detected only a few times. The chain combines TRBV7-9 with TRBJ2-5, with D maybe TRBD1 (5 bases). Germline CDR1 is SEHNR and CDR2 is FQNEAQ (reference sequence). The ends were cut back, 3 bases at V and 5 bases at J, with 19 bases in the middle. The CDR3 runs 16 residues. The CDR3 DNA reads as TGTGCCAGCAGCTTCCTACAGGCGATGATTCTGGAGACCCAGTACTTC. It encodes CASSFLQAMILETQYF.

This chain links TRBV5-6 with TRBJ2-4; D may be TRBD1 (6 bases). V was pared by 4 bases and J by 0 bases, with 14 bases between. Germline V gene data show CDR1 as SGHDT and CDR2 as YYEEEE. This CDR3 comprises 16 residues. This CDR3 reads CASSTGQFLAKNIQYF. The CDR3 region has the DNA TGTGCCAGCAGCACTGGACAGTTTCTAGCCAAAAACATTCAGTACTTC.

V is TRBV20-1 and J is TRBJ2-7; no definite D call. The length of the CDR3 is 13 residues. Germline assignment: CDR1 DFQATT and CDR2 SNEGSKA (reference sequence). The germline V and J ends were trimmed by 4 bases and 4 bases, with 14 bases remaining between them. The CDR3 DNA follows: TGCAGTGCTACAACTTCGGACGGGTACGAGCAGTACTTC. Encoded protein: CSATTSDGYEQYF.

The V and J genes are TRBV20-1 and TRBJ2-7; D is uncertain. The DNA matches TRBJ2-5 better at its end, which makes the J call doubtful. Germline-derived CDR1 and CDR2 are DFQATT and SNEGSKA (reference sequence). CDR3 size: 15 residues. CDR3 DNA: TGCAGTGCTAGACCTGACAAGTGGATCCAAGAGACCCAGTACTTC. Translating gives CSARPDKWIQETQYF.

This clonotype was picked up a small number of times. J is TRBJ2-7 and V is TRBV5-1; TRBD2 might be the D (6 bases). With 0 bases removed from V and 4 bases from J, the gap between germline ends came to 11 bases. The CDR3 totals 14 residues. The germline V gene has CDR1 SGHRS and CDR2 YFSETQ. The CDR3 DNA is TGCGCCAGCAGCTTGGGCAGGGCGGGGTACGAGCAGTACTTC. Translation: CASSLGRAGYEQYF.

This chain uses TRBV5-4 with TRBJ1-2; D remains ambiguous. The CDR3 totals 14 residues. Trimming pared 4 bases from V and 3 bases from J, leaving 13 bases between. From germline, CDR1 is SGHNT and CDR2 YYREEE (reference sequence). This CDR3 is CASSPRGSYYGYTF. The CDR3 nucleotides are TGTGCCAGCAGCCCCCGAGGTTCCTACTATGGCTACACCTTC.

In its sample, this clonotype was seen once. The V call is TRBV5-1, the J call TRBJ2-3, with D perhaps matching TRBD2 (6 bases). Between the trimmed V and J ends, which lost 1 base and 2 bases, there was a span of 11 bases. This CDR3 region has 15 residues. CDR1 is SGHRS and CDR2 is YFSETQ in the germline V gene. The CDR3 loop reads CASSLSARDTDTQYF. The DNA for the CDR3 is TGCGCCAGCAGCTTGTCCGCGCGGGACACAGATACGCAGTATTTT.

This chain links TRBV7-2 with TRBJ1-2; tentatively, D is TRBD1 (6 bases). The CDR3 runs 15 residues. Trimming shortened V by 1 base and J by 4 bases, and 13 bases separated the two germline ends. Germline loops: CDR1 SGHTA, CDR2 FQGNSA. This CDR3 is CASSLDDRPIYGYTF. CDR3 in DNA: TGTGCCAGCAGCTTAGACGACAGGCCAATCTATGGCTACACCTTC.

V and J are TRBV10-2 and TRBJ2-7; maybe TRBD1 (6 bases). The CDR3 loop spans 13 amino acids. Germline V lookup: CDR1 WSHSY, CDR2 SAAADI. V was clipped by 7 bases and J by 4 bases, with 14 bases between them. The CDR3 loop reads CASTEQGPYEQYF. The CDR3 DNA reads TGCGCCAGCACCGAGCAGGGGCCTTACGAGCAGTACTTC.

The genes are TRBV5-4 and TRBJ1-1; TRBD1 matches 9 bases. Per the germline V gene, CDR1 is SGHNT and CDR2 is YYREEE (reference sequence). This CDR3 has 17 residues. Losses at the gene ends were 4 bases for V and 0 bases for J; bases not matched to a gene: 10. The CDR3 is CASSPTGGWGMNTEAFF. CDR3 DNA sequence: TGTGCCAGCAGCCCAACAGGGGGCTGGGGTATGAACACTGAAGCTTTCTTT.

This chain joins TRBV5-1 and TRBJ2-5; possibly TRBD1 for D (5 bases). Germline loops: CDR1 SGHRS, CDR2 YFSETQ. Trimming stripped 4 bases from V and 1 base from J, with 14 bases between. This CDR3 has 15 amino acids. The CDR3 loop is CASSLGGAIQETQYF. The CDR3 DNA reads TGCGCCAGCAGCCTGGGTGGGGCCATCCAAGAGACCCAGTACTTC.

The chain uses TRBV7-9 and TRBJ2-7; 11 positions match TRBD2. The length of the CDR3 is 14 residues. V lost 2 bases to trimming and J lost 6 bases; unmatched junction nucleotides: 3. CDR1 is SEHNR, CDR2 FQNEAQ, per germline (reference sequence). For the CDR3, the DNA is TGTGCCAGCAGCTTAACTAGCGGGAGTTCCGAGCAGTACTTC. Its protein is CASSLTSGSSEQYF.

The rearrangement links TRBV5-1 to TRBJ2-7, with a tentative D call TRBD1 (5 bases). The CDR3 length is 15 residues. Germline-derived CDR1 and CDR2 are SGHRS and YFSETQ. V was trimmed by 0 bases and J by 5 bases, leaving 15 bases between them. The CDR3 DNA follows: TGCGCCAGCAGCTTGGGCCAGGGTCGAATAGACGAGCAGTACTTC. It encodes CASSLGQGRIDEQYF.

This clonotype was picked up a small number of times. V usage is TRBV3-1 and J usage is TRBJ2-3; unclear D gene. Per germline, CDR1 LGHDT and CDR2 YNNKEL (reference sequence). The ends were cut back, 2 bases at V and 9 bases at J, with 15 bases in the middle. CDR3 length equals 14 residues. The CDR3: CASSQSLEVGTQYF. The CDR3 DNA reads TGTGCCAGCAGCCAATCCCTCGAGGTCGGGACGCAGTATTTT.

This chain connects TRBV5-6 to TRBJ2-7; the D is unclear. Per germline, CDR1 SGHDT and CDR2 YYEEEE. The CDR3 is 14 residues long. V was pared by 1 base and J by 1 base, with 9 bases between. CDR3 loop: CASSLRRDSYEQYF. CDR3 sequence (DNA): TGTGCCAGCAGCTTGAGAAGGGATTCCTACGAGCAGTACTTC.

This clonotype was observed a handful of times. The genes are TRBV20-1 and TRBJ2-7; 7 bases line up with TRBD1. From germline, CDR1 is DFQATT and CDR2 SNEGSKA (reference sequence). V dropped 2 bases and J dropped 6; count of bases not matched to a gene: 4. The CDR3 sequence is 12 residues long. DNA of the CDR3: TGCAGTGCTAGACGACAGGGACGCGAGCAGTACTTC. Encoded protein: CSARRQGREQYF.

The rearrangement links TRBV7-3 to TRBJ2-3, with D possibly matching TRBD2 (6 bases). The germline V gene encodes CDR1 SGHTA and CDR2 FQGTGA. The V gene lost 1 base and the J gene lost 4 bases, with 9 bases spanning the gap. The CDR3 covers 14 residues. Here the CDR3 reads CASSLIGGADTQYF. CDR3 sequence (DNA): TGTGCCAGCAGCTTAATCGGAGGGGCAGATACGCAGTATTTT.

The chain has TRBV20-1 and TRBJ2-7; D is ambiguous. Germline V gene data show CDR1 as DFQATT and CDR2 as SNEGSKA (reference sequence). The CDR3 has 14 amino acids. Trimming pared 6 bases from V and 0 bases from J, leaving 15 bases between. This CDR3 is CSAFSKGSSYEQYF. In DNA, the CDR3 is TGCAGTGCCTTCTCGAAGGGTTCCTCCTACGAGCAGTACTTC.

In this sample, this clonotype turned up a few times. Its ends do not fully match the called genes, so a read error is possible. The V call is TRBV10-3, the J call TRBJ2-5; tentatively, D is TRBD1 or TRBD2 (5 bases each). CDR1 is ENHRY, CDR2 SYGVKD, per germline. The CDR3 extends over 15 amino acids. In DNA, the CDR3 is TGTGTCATCAGTACCGGGACCACGTCCCAAGAGACCCAGTACTTC. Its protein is CVISTGTTSQETQYF.